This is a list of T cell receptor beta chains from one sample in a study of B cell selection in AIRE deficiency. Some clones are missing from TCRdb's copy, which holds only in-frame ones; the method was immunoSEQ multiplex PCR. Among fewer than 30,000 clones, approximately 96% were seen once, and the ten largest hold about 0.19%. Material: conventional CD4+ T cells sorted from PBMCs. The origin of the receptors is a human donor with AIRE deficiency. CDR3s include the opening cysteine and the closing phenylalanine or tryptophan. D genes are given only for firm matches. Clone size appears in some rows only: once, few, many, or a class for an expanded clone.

CDR3 protein: CASSPLKGEYYNEQFF
CDR3 DNA: TGTGCCAGCAGTCCCTTGAAGGGAGAGTACTACAATGAGCAGTTCTTC
V gene: TRBV28
D gene: .
clone size: .
J gene: TRBJ2-1

CDR3 protein: CASSLLAAGGPYEQYF
CDR3 DNA: TGTGCCAGCAGCTTACTCGCAGCGGGAGGGCCCTACGAGCAGTACTTC
V gene: TRBV7-8
D gene: TRBD2
clone size: once
J gene: TRBJ2-7

CDR3 protein: CASSKGVCGDKKSRQFF
CDR3 DNA: TGTGCCAGCAGCAAAGGGGTCTGCGGGGATAAGAAGTCTCGGCAGTTCTTC
V gene: TRBV21-1
D gene: .
clone size: .
J gene: TRBJ2-1

CDR3 protein: CAWSGRQGGVRSNQPQHF
CDR3 DNA: TGTGCCTGGAGTGGAAGACAGGGGGGGGTGAGGAGCAATCAGCCCCAGCATTTT
V gene: TRBV30
D gene: TRBD1
clone size: .
J gene: TRBJ1-5

CDR3 protein: CASSFVREGWGAKNIQYF
CDR3 DNA: TGTGCCAGCAGTTTCGTCAGGGAGGGTTGGGGAGCCAAAAACATTCAGTACTTC
V gene: TRBV28
D gene: TRBD2
clone size: .
J gene: TRBJ2-4

CDR3 protein: CATSRNRGLYEQYF
CDR3 DNA: TGTGCCACCAGCAGAAATAGGGGGCTCTACGAGCAGTACTTC
V gene: TRBV15
D gene: TRBD1
clone size: .
J gene: TRBJ2-7

CDR3 protein: CASSYSGSSGNTIYF
CDR3 DNA: TGTGCCAGCAGTTACTCGGGCAGCTCTGGAAACACCATATATTTT
V gene: TRBV6-5
D gene: .
clone size: .
J gene: TRBJ1-3

CDR3 protein: CASSTGTSGSNEQFF
CDR3 DNA: TGTGCCAGCAGCACCGGGACTAGCGGGAGTAATGAGCAGTTCTTC
V gene: TRBV7-2
D gene: TRBD2
clone size: .
J gene: TRBJ2-1

CDR3 protein: CASSSLGGLAELYEQYF
CDR3 DNA: TGTGCCAGCAGCTCCTTAGGGGGGTTAGCGGAACTTTACGAGCAGTACTTC
V gene: TRBV7-8
D gene: .
clone size: .
J gene: TRBJ2-7

CDR3 protein: CAGRGQGSTGELFF
CDR3 DNA: TGTGCCGGCCGCGGACAGGGTTCAACCGGGGAGCTGTTTTTT
V gene: TRBV6-4
D gene: TRBD1
clone size: .
J gene: TRBJ2-2

CDR3 protein: CASSPPRFLNTEAFF
CDR3 DNA: TGTGCCAGCTCACCCCCCCGTTTTTTGAACACTGAAGCTTTCTTT
V gene: TRBV18
D gene: .
clone size: .
J gene: TRBJ1-1

CDR3 protein: CASSSTGDEQFF
CDR3 DNA: TGTGCCAGCAGCTCAACAGGGGATGAGCAGTTCTTC
V gene: TRBV11-3
D gene: TRBD1
clone size: .
J gene: TRBJ2-1

CDR3 protein: CASSYRGLSYEQYF
CDR3 DNA: TGTGCCAGCAGCTACAGGGGCCTGTCCTACGAGCAGTACTTC
V gene: TRBV6-5
D gene: TRBD1
clone size: .
J gene: TRBJ2-7

CDR3 protein: CALSRGFYYEQYF
CDR3 DNA: TGTGCCCTATCCAGGGGGTTTTACTACGAGCAGTACTTC
V gene: TRBV6-1
D gene: TRBD1
clone size: .
J gene: TRBJ2-7

CDR3 protein: CASSLPDRIEAFF
CDR3 DNA: TGTGCCAGCAGCTTGCCCGACAGGATTGAGGCTTTCTTT
V gene: TRBV5-4
D gene: .
clone size: .
J gene: TRBJ1-1

CDR3 protein: CASIQTSGTNTGELFF
CDR3 DNA: TGTGCCAGCATTCAGACTAGCGGGACGAACACCGGGGAGCTGTTTTTT
V gene: TRBV6-6
D gene: TRBD2
clone size: .
J gene: TRBJ2-2

CDR3 protein: CASIRQTGGSYEQYF
CDR3 DNA: TGTGCCAGCATCCGACAGACAGGGGGCTCCTACGAGCAGTACTTC
V gene: TRBV5-6
D gene: TRBD1
clone size: .
J gene: TRBJ2-7

CDR3 protein: CASSLEGFFAGAEQYF
CDR3 DNA: TGCGCCAGCAGCTTGGAGGGTTTTTTCGCGGGAGCCGAGCAGTACTTC
V gene: TRBV5-1
D gene: TRBD2
clone size: .
J gene: TRBJ2-7

CDR3 protein: CASSDHRGGSSYEQYF
CDR3 DNA: TGTGCCAGCAGTGACCACAGGGGCGGTAGCTCCTACGAGCAGTACTTC
V gene: TRBV6-1
D gene: TRBD1
clone size: .
J gene: TRBJ2-7

CDR3 protein: CASSRLAAGELFF
CDR3 DNA: TGTGCCAGCAGCAGACTAGCGGCCGGGGAGCTGTTTTTT
V gene: TRBV28
D gene: TRBD2
clone size: .
J gene: TRBJ2-2

CDR3 protein: CASRIGLAITHEQFF
CDR3 DNA: TGTGCCAGCAGAATTGGACTAGCGATAACCCATGAGCAGTTCTTC
V gene: TRBV11-1
D gene: TRBD2
clone size: .
J gene: TRBJ2-1

CDR3 protein: CASRRAGTDNQPQHF
CDR3 DNA: TGTGCCAGCAGACGCGCCGGGACAGATAATCAGCCCCAGCATTTT
V gene: TRBV28
D gene: TRBD1
clone size: .
J gene: TRBJ1-5

CDR3 protein: CASSPLGRQPQHF
CDR3 DNA: TGTGCCAGCAGTCCACTTGGGCGTCAGCCCCAGCATTTT
V gene: TRBV28
D gene: .
clone size: .
J gene: TRBJ1-5

CDR3 protein: CASSLKGHYEQYF
CDR3 DNA: TGTGCCAGCAGCTTAAAGGGTCACTACGAGCAGTACTTC
V gene: TRBV7-3
D gene: .
clone size: .
J gene: TRBJ2-7

CDR3 protein: CASSGQSSYNEQFF
CDR3 DNA: TGTGCCAGCAGCGGACAGAGCTCCTACAATGAGCAGTTCTTC
V gene: TRBV9
D gene: .
clone size: .
J gene: TRBJ2-1

CDR3 protein: CASGMGNNQPQHF
CDR3 DNA: TGTGCCAGCGGCATGGGCAACAATCAGCCCCAGCATTTT
V gene: TRBV6-1
D gene: .
clone size: .
J gene: TRBJ1-5

CDR3 protein: CASSQGPGLAGNPYNEQFF
CDR3 DNA: TGCGCCAGCAGCCAAGGCCCGGGACTAGCGGGAAACCCCTACAATGAGCAGTTCTTC
V gene: TRBV4-1
D gene: TRBD2
clone size: .
J gene: TRBJ2-1

CDR3 protein: CASSFLGRGTEAFF
CDR3 DNA: TGCGCCAGCAGCTTTCTGGGACGAGGCACTGAAGCTTTCTTT
V gene: TRBV5-1
D gene: .
clone size: .
J gene: TRBJ1-1

CDR3 protein: CASSQELGTIYF
CDR3 DNA: TGTGCCAGCAGCCAAGAATTGGGCACCATATATTTT
V gene: TRBV4-2
D gene: .
clone size: .
J gene: TRBJ1-3

CDR3 protein: CSVRPPGLNTEAFF
CDR3 DNA: TGCAGCGTCCGCCCCCCAGGGCTGAACACTGAAGCTTTCTTT
V gene: TRBV29-1
D gene: .
clone size: .
J gene: TRBJ1-1

CDR3 protein: CASSPTGTGVGNEQFF
CDR3 DNA: TGTGCCAGCAGTCCTACCGGGACAGGGGTAGGCAATGAGCAGTTCTTC
V gene: TRBV27
D gene: TRBD1
clone size: .
J gene: TRBJ2-1

CDR3 protein: CASSLWALEGGLGYTF
CDR3 DNA: TGTGCCAGCAGTTTATGGGCTTTGGAAGGAGGGTTGGGCTACACCTTC
V gene: TRBV28
D gene: .
clone size: .
J gene: TRBJ1-2

CDR3 protein: CAALRLTSGYEQYF
CDR3 DNA: TGCGCCGCTTTAAGATTGACTAGCGGATACGAGCAGTACTTC
V gene: TRBV10-2
D gene: TRBD2
clone size: .
J gene: TRBJ2-7

CDR3 protein: CASSVAAHSGELFF
CDR3 DNA: TGTGCCAGCAGCGTAGCGGCCCATTCCGGGGAGCTGTTTTTT
V gene: TRBV9
D gene: .
clone size: .
J gene: TRBJ2-2

CDR3 protein: CASSWRAGTGELFF
CDR3 DNA: TGTGCCAGCAGCTGGAGGGCGGGCACCGGGGAGCTGTTTTTT
V gene: TRBV11-3
D gene: .
clone size: .
J gene: TRBJ2-2

CDR3 protein: CASSLAGTGVEQYF
CDR3 DNA: TGCGCCAGCAGCTTGGCCGGGACAGGGGTCGAGCAGTACTTC
V gene: TRBV5-1
D gene: TRBD1
clone size: .
J gene: TRBJ2-7

CDR3 protein: CASSLGGARQPQHF
CDR3 DNA: TGTGCCAGCAGTTTAGGGGGGGCCCGACAGCCCCAGCATTTT
V gene: TRBV28
D gene: .
clone size: .
J gene: TRBJ1-5

CDR3 protein: CASSLGGGRRTDTQYF
CDR3 DNA: TGTGCCAGCAGCTTAGGAGGTGGGAGGCGGACAGATACGCAGTATTTT
V gene: TRBV7-2
D gene: .
clone size: .
J gene: TRBJ2-3

CDR3 protein: CASSPLSGDEQFF
CDR3 DNA: TGTGCCAGCAGCCCCCTCTCGGGGGATGAGCAGTTCTTC
V gene: TRBV7-3
D gene: .
clone size: .
J gene: TRBJ2-1

CDR3 protein: CASSLAQGLATDEQYF
CDR3 DNA: TGTGCCAGCAGTTTGGCCCAGGGACTAGCTACTGACGAGCAGTACTTC
V gene: TRBV28
D gene: TRBD2
clone size: .
J gene: TRBJ2-7

CDR3 protein: CASSSRVADLSGANVLTF
CDR3 DNA: TGTGCCAGCAGCTCCCGAGTGGCTGACCTCTCTGGGGCCAACGTCCTGACTTTC
V gene: TRBV7-3
D gene: .
clone size: .
J gene: TRBJ2-6

CDR3 protein: CASEITSRGRAGELFF
CDR3 DNA: TGTGCCAGCGAGATTACTTCCAGGGGGCGCGCCGGGGAGCTGTTTTTT
V gene: TRBV27
D gene: TRBD1
clone size: once
J gene: TRBJ2-2

CDR3 protein: CASSSGMNTEAFF
CDR3 DNA: TGTGCCAGCAGCTCGGGTATGAACACTGAAGCTTTCTTT
V gene: TRBV7-3
D gene: .
clone size: .
J gene: TRBJ1-1

CDR3 protein: CASSRGTGDTEAFF
CDR3 DNA: TGTGCCAGCAGCCGGGGGACAGGGGACACTGAAGCTTTCTTT
V gene: TRBV11-1
D gene: TRBD1
clone size: .
J gene: TRBJ1-1

CDR3 protein: CASSFSALYNSPLHF
CDR3 DNA: TGTGCCAGCAGTTTTAGTGCACTTTATAATTCACCCCTCCACTTT
V gene: TRBV27
D gene: .
clone size: .
J gene: TRBJ1-6

CDR3 protein: CASRYSGSRGATQYF
CDR3 DNA: TGTGCCAGCAGATATAGCGGGAGTAGGGGGGCCACTCAGTATTTT
V gene: TRBV7-2
D gene: TRBD2
clone size: .
J gene: TRBJ2-3

CDR3 protein: CASSSGGLAGTDTQYF
CDR3 DNA: TGTGCCAGCAGCTCAGGGGGACTAGCAGGAACAGATACGCAGTATTTT
V gene: TRBV5-4
D gene: TRBD2
clone size: .
J gene: TRBJ2-3

CDR3 protein: CASRSLPGQGTYEQYF
CDR3 DNA: TGTGCCAGCAGATCCCTTCCGGGACAGGGAACCTACGAGCAGTACTTC
V gene: TRBV11-2
D gene: TRBD1
clone size: .
J gene: TRBJ2-7

CDR3 protein: CATGQDIAGYTF
CDR3 DNA: TGTGCCACGGGACAGGACATTGCAGGCTACACCTTC
V gene: TRBV19
D gene: TRBD1
clone size: .
J gene: TRBJ1-2

CDR3 protein: CASSMGREETQYF
CDR3 DNA: TGTGCCAGTAGTATGGGGCGGGAGGAAACGCAGTATTTT
V gene: TRBV19
D gene: TRBD2
clone size: .
J gene: TRBJ2-3

CDR3 protein: CASRPQGLGAYGYTF
CDR3 DNA: TGTGCCAGCAGACCGCAAGGTCTCGGGGCCTATGGCTACACCTTC
V gene: TRBV25-1
D gene: .
clone size: .
J gene: TRBJ1-2

CDR3 protein: CASNPLAGGQETQYF
CDR3 DNA: TGTGCCAGCAATCCCCTAGCGGGTGGTCAAGAGACCCAGTACTTC
V gene: TRBV2
D gene: TRBD2
clone size: .
J gene: TRBJ2-5

CDR3 protein: CASSSRTSANYEQYF
CDR3 DNA: TGTGCCAGCAGCTCTAGGACTAGCGCTAACTACGAGCAGTACTTC
V gene: TRBV7-8
D gene: TRBD2
clone size: .
J gene: TRBJ2-7

CDR3 protein: CANGPPYEQYF
CDR3 DNA: TGTGCCAACGGACCTCCCTACGAGCAGTACTTC
V gene: TRBV28
D gene: .
clone size: .
J gene: TRBJ2-7

CDR3 protein: CASSPLQGDQPQHF
CDR3 DNA: TGTGCCAGCTCACCACTTCAGGGGGATCAGCCCCAGCATTTT
V gene: TRBV18
D gene: TRBD1
clone size: .
J gene: TRBJ1-5

CDR3 protein: CASSRDPTGVRGNTEAFF
CDR3 DNA: TGTGCCAGCAGTCGAGACCCAACCGGGGTAAGGGGGAACACTGAAGCTTTCTTT
V gene: TRBV27
D gene: .
clone size: .
J gene: TRBJ1-1

CDR3 protein: CSARVSEAFF
CDR3 DNA: TGCAGTGCTAGAGTATCTGAAGCTTTCTTT
V gene: TRBV20-1
D gene: .
clone size: .
J gene: TRBJ1-1

CDR3 protein: CASSLVLGQIGTNEKLFF
CDR3 DNA: TGTGCCAGCAGCTTGGTGCTAGGACAGATCGGAACTAATGAAAAACTGTTTTTT
V gene: TRBV5-8
D gene: .
clone size: .
J gene: TRBJ1-4

CDR3 protein: CASSLGGYLYEQYF
CDR3 DNA: TGTGCCAGCAGCTTGGGGGGGTACCTCTACGAGCAGTACTTC
V gene: TRBV5-5
D gene: .
clone size: once
J gene: TRBJ2-7

CDR3 protein: CASSPNHQGKKLFF
CDR3 DNA: TGTGCCAGCAGTCCGAACCACCAGGGGAAAAAACTGTTTTTT
V gene: TRBV27
D gene: .
clone size: .
J gene: TRBJ1-4